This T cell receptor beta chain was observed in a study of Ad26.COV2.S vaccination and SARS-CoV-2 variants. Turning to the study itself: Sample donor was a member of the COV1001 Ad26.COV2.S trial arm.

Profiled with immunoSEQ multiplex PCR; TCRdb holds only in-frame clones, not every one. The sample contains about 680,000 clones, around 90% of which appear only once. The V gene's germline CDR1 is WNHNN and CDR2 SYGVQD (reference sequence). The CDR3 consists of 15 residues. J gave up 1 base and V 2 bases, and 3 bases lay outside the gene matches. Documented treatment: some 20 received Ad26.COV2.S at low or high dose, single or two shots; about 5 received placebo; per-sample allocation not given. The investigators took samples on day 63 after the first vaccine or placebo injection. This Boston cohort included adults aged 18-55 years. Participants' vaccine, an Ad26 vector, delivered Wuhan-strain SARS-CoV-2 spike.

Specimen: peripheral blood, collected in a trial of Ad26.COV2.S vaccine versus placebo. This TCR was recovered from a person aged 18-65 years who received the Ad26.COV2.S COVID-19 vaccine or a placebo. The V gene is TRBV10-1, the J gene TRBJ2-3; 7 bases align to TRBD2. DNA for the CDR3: TGCGCCAGCAGTGAGGCCCTAGCGGGCACAGATACGCAGTATTTT. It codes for CASSEALAGTDTQYF.